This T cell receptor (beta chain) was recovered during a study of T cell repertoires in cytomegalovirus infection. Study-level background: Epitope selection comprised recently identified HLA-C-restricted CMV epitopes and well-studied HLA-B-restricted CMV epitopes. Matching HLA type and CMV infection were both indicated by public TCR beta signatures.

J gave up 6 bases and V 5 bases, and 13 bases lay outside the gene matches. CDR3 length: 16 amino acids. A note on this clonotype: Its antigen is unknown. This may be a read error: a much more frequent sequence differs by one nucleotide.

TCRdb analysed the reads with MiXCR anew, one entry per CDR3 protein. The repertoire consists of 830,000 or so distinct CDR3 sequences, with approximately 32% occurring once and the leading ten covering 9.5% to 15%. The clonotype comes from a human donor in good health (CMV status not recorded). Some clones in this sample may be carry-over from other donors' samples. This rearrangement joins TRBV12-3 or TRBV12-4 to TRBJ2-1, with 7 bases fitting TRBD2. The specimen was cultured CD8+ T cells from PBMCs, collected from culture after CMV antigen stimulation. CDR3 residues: CASSLHSGMLPNEQFF. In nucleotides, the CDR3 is TGTGCCAGCAGTCTCCACAGCGGGATGCTCCCCAATGAGCAGTTCTTC.